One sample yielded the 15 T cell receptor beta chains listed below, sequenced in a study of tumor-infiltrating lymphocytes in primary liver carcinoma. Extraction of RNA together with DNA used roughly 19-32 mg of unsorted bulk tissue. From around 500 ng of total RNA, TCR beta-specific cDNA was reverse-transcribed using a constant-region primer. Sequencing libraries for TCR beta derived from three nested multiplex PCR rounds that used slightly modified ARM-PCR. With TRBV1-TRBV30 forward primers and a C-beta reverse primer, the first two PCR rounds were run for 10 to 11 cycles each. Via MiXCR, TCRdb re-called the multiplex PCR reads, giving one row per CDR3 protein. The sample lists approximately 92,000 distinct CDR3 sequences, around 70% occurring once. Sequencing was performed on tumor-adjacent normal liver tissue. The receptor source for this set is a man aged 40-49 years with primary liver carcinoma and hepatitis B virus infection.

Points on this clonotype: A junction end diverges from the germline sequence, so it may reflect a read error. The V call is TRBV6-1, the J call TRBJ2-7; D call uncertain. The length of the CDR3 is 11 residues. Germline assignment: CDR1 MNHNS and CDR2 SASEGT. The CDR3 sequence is CASILTYKQYF. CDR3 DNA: TGTGCCAGTATACTGACCTACAAGCAGTACTTC.

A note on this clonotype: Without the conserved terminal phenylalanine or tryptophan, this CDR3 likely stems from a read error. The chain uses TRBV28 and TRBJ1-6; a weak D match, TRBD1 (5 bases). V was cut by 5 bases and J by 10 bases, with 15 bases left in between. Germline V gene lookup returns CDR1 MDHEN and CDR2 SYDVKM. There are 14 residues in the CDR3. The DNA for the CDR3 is TGTGCCAGCAGTCTCGGACAATTCGAATCACCCCTCCACATT. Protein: CASSLGQFESPLHI.

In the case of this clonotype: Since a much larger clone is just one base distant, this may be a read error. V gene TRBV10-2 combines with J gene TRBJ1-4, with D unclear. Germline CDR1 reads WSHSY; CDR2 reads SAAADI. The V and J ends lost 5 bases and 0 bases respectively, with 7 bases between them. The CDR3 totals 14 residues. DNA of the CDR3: TGCGCCAGCAGTAGACGTGCAACTAATGAAAAACTGTTTTTT. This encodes CASSRRATNEKLFF.

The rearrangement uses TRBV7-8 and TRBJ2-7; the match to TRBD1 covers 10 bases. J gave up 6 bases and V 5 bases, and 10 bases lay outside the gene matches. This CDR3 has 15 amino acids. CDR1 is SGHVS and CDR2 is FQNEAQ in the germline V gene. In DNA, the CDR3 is TGTGCCAGCAGCCTCGGGACAGGGGCTTTCTCCGAGCAGTACTTC. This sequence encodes CASSLGTGAFSEQYF.

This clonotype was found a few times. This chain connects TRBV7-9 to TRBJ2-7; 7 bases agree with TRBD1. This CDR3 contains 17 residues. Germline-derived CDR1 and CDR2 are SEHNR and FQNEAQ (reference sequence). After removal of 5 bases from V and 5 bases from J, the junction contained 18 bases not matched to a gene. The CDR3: CASSEEGGGRFAHEQYF. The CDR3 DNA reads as TGTGCCAGCAGCGAGGAAGGGGGCGGAAGATTTGCCCACGAGCAGTACTTC.

The CDR3 sequence: CASSYSTSGSLVYEQYF. In DNA form, the CDR3 reads TGTGCCAGCAGTTACTCGACTAGCGGGAGCTTGGTTTACGAGCAGTACTTC. The chain carries TRBV6-5 and TRBJ2-7; 12 bases are shared with TRBD2. The J segment lost 4 bases and the V segment lost 0 bases, leaving 7 bases of the junction unmatched. The CDR3 sequence is 17 residues long. Germline V gene sequence: CDR1 MNHEY, CDR2 SVGAGI.

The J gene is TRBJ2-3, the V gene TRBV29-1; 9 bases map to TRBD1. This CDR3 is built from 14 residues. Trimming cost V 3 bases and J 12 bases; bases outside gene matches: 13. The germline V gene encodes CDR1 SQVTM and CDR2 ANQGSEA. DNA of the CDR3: TGCAGCGTTGATCCGGGACAGGGAACAGATATACAGTATTTT. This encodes CSVDPGQGTDIQYF.

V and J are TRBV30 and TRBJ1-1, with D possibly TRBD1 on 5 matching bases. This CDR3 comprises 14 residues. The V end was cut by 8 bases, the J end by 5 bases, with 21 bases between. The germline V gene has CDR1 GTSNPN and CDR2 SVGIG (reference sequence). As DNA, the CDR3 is TGTGCCCGGACGTCTACAGGCGGACGGACTGAAGCTTTCTTT. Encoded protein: CARTSTGGRTEAFF.

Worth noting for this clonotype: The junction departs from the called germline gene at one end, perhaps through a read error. The CDR3 sequence is CAWSVSEIYNEQSF. The CDR3 DNA reads TGTGCCTGGAGTGTCAGTGAGATTTACAATGAGCAGTCCTTC. The V gene is TRBV30, the J gene TRBJ2-1; no clear D gene. CDR3 length: 14 residues. CDR1 and CDR2 (germline): GTSNPN, SVGIG (reference sequence).

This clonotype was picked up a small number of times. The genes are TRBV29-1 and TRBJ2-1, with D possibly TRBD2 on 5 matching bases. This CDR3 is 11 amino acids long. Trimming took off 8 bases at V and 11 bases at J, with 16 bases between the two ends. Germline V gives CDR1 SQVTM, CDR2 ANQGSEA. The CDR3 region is CSLESTNKQFF. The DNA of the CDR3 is TGCAGCTTGGAATCGACTAATAAGCAGTTCTTC.

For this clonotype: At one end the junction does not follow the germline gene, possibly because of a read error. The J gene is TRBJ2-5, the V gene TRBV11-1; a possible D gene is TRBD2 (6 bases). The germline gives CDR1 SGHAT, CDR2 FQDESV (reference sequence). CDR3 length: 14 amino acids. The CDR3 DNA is TGTGCCATCAGCTTCCGCGGCGGGGCGCGGACCCAGTACTTC. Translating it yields CAISFRGGARTQYF. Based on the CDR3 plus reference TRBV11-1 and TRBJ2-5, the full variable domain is EAEVAQSPRYKITEKSQAVAFWCDPISGHATLYWYRQILGQGPELLVQFQDESVVDDSQLPKDRFSAERLKGVDSTLKIQPAELGDSAMYLCAISFRGGARTQYFGPGTRLLVL.

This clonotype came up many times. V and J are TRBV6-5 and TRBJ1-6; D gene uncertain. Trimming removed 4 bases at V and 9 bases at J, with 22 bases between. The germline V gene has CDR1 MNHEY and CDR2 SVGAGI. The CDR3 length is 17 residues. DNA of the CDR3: TGTGCCAGCAGTTTTTCTATGGGGAGGGCCGGGGTTTCACCCCTCCACTTT. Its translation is CASSFSMGRAGVSPLHF.

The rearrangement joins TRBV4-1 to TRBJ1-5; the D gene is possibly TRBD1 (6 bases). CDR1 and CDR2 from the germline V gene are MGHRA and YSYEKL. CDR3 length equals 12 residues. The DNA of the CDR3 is TGCACCAATAGCCAGGGGAATCAGCCCCAGCATTTT. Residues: CTNSQGNQPQHF.

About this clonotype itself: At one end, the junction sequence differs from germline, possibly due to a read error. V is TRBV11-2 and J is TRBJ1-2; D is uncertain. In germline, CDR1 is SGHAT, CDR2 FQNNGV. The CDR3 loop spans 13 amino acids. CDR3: CACSPLWVRDYTF. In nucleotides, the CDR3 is TGTGCCTGCAGCCCCCTTTGGGTCCGTGACTACACCTTC. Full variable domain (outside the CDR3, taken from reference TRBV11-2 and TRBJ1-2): EAGVAQSPRYKIIEKRQSVAFWCNPISGHATLYWYQQILGQGPKLLIQFQNNGVVDDSQLPKDRFSAERLKGVDSTLKIQPAKLEDSAVYLCACSPLWVRDYTFGSGTRLTVV.

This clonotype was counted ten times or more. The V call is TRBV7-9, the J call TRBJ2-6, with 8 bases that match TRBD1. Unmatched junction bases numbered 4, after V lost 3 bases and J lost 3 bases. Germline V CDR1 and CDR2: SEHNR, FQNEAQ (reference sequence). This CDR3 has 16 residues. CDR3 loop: CASSLGQVLGANVLTF. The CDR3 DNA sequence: TGTGCCAGCAGCTTGGGACAGGTGCTTGGGGCCAACGTCCTGACTTTC.